The 32 T cell receptor beta chains below all came from one sample that was sequenced in a study of blood T cell repertoires in COVID-19. Some clones are missing from TCRdb's copy, which holds only in-frame ones; the method was immunoSEQ multiplex PCR. The top ten hold under 1.5% of the sample, which has about 210,000 clones, 92% seen once. Sequencing was carried out using peripheral blood. These TCRs come from a young man with acute or convalescent COVID-19.

The chain couples TRBV15 to TRBJ2-1; 9 bases agree with TRBD1. CDR1 and CDR2 from the germline V gene are LNHNV and YYDKDF (reference sequence). The CDR3 is made up of 14 amino acids. Trimming took 2 bases from V and 9 from J; bases not matched to a gene: 5. The CDR3 sequence: CATSRRRTGVEQFF. The CDR3 coding sequence is TGTGCCACCAGCAGAAGGAGGACAGGGGTTGAGCAGTTCTTC.

This chain uses TRBV28 with TRBJ1-5, with 10 bases aligning to TRBD1. Trimming took 7 bases from V and 5 from J; bases not matched to a gene: 5. Germline lookup yields CDR1 MDHEN and CDR2 SYDVKM. The CDR3 is 14 residues long. CDR3 region: CASTSGQGYQPQHF. In nucleotides, the CDR3 is TGTGCCAGCACCTCGGGACAGGGGTATCAGCCCCAGCATTTT.

The V gene is TRBV7-9, the J gene TRBJ1-2; D uncertain. V was cut by 2 bases and J by 4 bases, with 8 bases left in between. This CDR3 spans 13 amino acids. Germline CDR1 is SEHNR and CDR2 is FQNEAQ (reference sequence). Here the CDR3 DNA reads TGTGCCAGCAGCTTAATCAGAGGCTATGGCTACACCTTC. It codes for CASSLIRGYGYTF.

The chain's CDR3 is CASSPQAQDTQYF. As DNA, the CDR3 is TGTGCCAGCTCACCGCAGGCCCAAGATACGCAGTATTTT. The genes are TRBV18 and TRBJ2-3; no clear D gene. Between the trimmed V and J ends, which lost 3 bases and 5 bases, there was a span of 9 bases. Germline V gene data show CDR1 as KGHSH and CDR2 as LQKENI. The length of the CDR3 is 13 residues.

The genes are TRBV6-5 and TRBJ1-1; D possibly corresponds to TRBD1 (6 bases). The CDR3 covers 14 residues. Trimming removed 6 bases from V and 0 bases from J, with 11 bases in between. CDR1 is MNHEY and CDR2 is SVGAGI in the germline V gene. The CDR3: CASSEGHLNTEAFF. Here the CDR3 DNA reads TGTGCCAGCAGCGAGGGACATCTGAACACTGAAGCTTTCTTT.

The chain combines TRBV27 with TRBJ1-1; D is undetermined. CDR1 MNHEY and CDR2 SMNVEV come from the germline V gene (reference sequence). V lost 0 bases to trimming and J lost 0 bases, with 5 bases between them. CDR3 length: 14 amino acids. CDR3 coding DNA: TGTGCCAGCAGTTTATCTGCGGTGAACACTGAAGCTTTCTTT. Protein product: CASSLSAVNTEAFF.

The rearrangement uses TRBV11-3 and TRBJ2-7; perhaps TRBD2 as D (6 bases). This CDR3 comprises 14 residues. The V end lost 7 bases, the J end lost 0 bases, and 13 bases lay between the germline ends. Per the germline V gene, CDR1 is SGHNT and CDR2 is YENEEA. As DNA, the CDR3 is TGTGCCAGCACCGGCGGAGGGATCTCCTACGAGCAGTACTTC. This gives the protein CASTGGGISYEQYF.

A single count supports this clone. CDR3 region: CASSSEPISGNTIYF. CDR3 nucleotide sequence: TGCGCCAGCAGCTCAGAACCCATCTCTGGAAACACCATATATTTT. The J gene is TRBJ1-3, the V gene TRBV5-1; D uncertain. The CDR3 extends over 15 amino acids. Germline V gene data show CDR1 as SGHRS and CDR2 as YFSETQ. V lost 3 bases and J 0 bases, leaving 10 bases between the germline ends. Full variable domain (rest looked up from reference TRBV5-1 and TRBJ1-3): KAGVTQTPRYLIKTRGQQVTLSCSPISGHRSVSWYQQTPGQGLQFLFEYFSETQRNKGNFPGRFSGRQFSNSRSEMNVSTLELGDSALYLCASSSEPISGNTIYFGEGSWLTVV.

This rearrangement joins TRBV11-3 to TRBJ2-3, with 11 bases lining up with TRBD2. CDR1 and CDR2 from the germline V gene are SGHNT and YENEEA. The length of the CDR3 is 13 residues. Germline trimming cut 3 bases from V and 8 bases from J; bases unmatched to any gene: 1. The CDR3 nucleotides are TGTGCCAGCAGCTTGACTAGCGGGGTTACGCAGTATTTT. Protein product: CASSLTSGVTQYF.

The V gene is TRBV28, the J gene TRBJ1-2; D uncertain. V was shortened by 2 bases and J by 1 base, with 8 bases between the two germline ends. Germline V gene sequence: CDR1 MDHEN, CDR2 SYDVKM. CDR3 length: 14 amino acids. The CDR3 here is CASSLILSNYGYTF. The CDR3 DNA reads TGTGCCAGCAGTTTAATCCTCAGTAACTATGGCTACACCTTC.

This clone came up many times. The chain is built from TRBV9 and TRBJ1-2; D ambiguous. Germline CDR1 reads SGDLS; CDR2 reads YYNGEE. Trimming cost V 3 bases and J 4 bases, with 19 bases left between them. The CDR3 has 16 residues. Written as DNA, the CDR3 is TGTGCCAGCAGCGAAACGGGAAGAGAGGGTCTCTATGGCTACACCTTC. It codes for CASSETGREGLYGYTF.

J is TRBJ2-5 and V is TRBV5-4; a weak D match, TRBD2 (6 bases). This CDR3 is 13 amino acids long. Deletions cut 4 bases from V and 5 bases from J, with 12 bases between. From germline, CDR1 is SGHNT and CDR2 YYREEE (reference sequence). The CDR3 here is CASSGRLEETQYF. The CDR3 nucleotides read TGTGCCAGCAGCGGCAGACTAGAGGAGACCCAGTACTTC.

For this clone: Other DNA sequences in this specimen translate into the identical CDR3. V usage is TRBV9 and J usage is TRBJ1-2; D is uncertain. Trimming shortened V by 0 bases and J by 4 bases, and 7 bases separated the two germline ends. The germline gives CDR1 SGDLS, CDR2 YYNGEE. This CDR3 is built from 13 residues. The CDR3 DNA is TGTGCCAGCAGCGTAGGGCAGGCCTATGGCTACACCTTC. Translation: CASSVGQAYGYTF.

In DNA, the CDR3 is TGTGCCAGCAGCCCGGGACTAGCGGAGCCAAACATTCAGTACTTC. It specifies CASSPGLAEPNIQYF. This sequence joins TRBV2 and TRBJ2-4; 11 bases map to TRBD2. The J segment lost 6 bases and the V segment lost 6 bases, leaving 7 bases of the junction unmatched. The CDR3 is made up of 15 amino acids. Germline lookup yields CDR1 SNHLY and CDR2 FYNNEI.

The rearrangement links TRBV4-1 to TRBJ2-7; tentatively, D is TRBD1 (6 bases). The germline V gene has CDR1 MGHRA and CDR2 YSYEKL. CDR3 size: 13 residues. Trimming removed 0 bases at V and 9 bases at J, with 12 bases between. The CDR3 loop reads CASSQDQQTGQYF. DNA of the CDR3: TGCGCCAGCAGCCAAGATCAACAGACAGGGCAGTACTTC.

V and J are TRBV4-1 and TRBJ2-7, with TRBD2 matching 10 bases. Germline lookup yields CDR1 MGHRA and CDR2 YSYEKL. The length of the CDR3 is 14 residues. After removal of 8 bases from V and 0 bases from J, the junction contained 4 bases not matched to a gene. CDR3 sequence: CASGLAASSYEQYF. CDR3 bases: TGCGCCAGCGGACTAGCGGCCAGCTCCTACGAGCAGTACTTC.

This chain uses TRBV18 with TRBJ1-1, with D possibly being TRBD1 (6 bases). The CDR3 has 16 residues. Trimming removed 6 bases at V and 2 bases at J, with 19 bases between. CDR1 is KGHSH and CDR2 is LQKENI in the germline V gene. CDR3 in amino acids: CASSQRPRGSNTEAFF. The CDR3 DNA reads TGTGCCAGCTCCCAGCGCCCCAGGGGCTCCAACACTGAAGCTTTCTTT.

In the case of this clone: Other DNA sequences from this sample encode an identical CDR3 as well. J is TRBJ1-4 and V is TRBV19; 7 positions match TRBD1. Germline CDR1 reads LNHDA; CDR2 reads SQIVND (reference sequence). J gave up 0 bases and V 8 bases, and 6 bases lay outside the gene matches. The CDR3 sequence is 15 residues long. The CDR3 reads CASAGTAATNEKLFF. In DNA, the CDR3 is TGTGCCAGTGCTGGGACAGCTGCAACTAATGAAAAACTGTTTTTT.

V gene TRBV11-2 combines with J gene TRBJ1-3; the match to TRBD1 covers 8 bases. Germline V gives CDR1 SGHAT, CDR2 FQNNGV. Trimming removed 5 bases from V and 0 bases from J; junction bases left unmatched: 6. The length of the CDR3 is 16 residues. CDR3: CASSPAGGASGNTIYF. The CDR3 region has the DNA TGTGCCAGCAGCCCCGCAGGGGGCGCCTCTGGAAACACCATATATTTT.

The chain combines TRBV11-3 with TRBJ2-2, with 12 nucleotides matching TRBD2. V shed 8 bases, J shed 5 bases, and the junction held 0 bases outside the gene matches. This CDR3 has 13 residues. From germline, CDR1 is SGHNT and CDR2 YENEEA. The CDR3 DNA is TGTGCCAGCGGGACTAGCGGGACCGGGGAGCTGTTTTTT. This translates into CASGTSGTGELFF.

This clone showed up just a few times. V is TRBV11-2 and J is TRBJ1-5, with D perhaps TRBD1 (5 bases). V lost 6 bases to trimming and J lost 2 bases, with 11 bases between them. CDR3 size: 14 residues. CDR1 is SGHAT and CDR2 is FQNNGV in the germline V gene. CDR3 in amino acids: CASSSGQGNQPQHF. In DNA form, the CDR3 reads TGTGCCAGCAGTTCAGGACAAGGCAATCAGCCCCAGCATTTT.

On this clone: The sample has other DNA sequences that encode this CDR3 too. The CDR3 protein is CASSPGQGRYEQYF. CDR3 sequence (DNA): TGTGCCAGCTCACCGGGACAGGGGCGATACGAGCAGTACTTC. The V call is TRBV18, the J call TRBJ2-7, with 10 bases lining up with TRBD1. CDR3 length equals 14 residues. Trimming took 3 bases from V and 4 from J; bases not matched to a gene: 3. Germline assignment: CDR1 KGHSH and CDR2 LQKENI.

The chain links TRBV19 to TRBJ2-7; unclear D gene. Trimming pared 4 bases from V and 6 bases from J, leaving 16 bases between. The germline V gene has CDR1 LNHDA and CDR2 SQIVND (reference sequence). This CDR3 region has 14 residues. CDR3 protein: CASSTVFQVGEQYF. CDR3 nucleotide sequence: TGTGCCAGTAGTACTGTTTTCCAGGTCGGCGAGCAGTACTTC.

The chain is built from TRBV4-1 and TRBJ1-2, with D perhaps TRBD1 (5 bases). Trimming took off 1 base at V and 4 bases at J, with 13 bases between the two ends. The CDR3 loop spans 15 amino acids. Germline CDR1 MGHRA, CDR2 YSYEKL. The CDR3 nucleotides are TGCGCCAGCAGCCAAGGGGAGGGGCCCGGCTATGGCTACACCTTC. Translation gives CASSQGEGPGYGYTF.

The V call is TRBV25-1, the J call TRBJ1-3; TRBD1 aligns across 7 bases. The CDR3 covers 14 residues. CDR1 is MGHDK, CDR2 SYGVNS, per germline. Germline trimming cut 6 bases from V and 4 bases from J; bases unmatched to any gene: 6. The CDR3 nucleotides read TGTGCCAGCAGAGAGGGGGCGCGAGGAAACACCATATATTTT. The encoded protein is CASREGARGNTIYF.

This clone was counted a single time. The CDR3 coding sequence is TGTGCCAGCAGTCTGACAGGGCGGACAGATACGCAGTATTTT. It is translated as CASSLTGRTDTQYF. The chain is built from TRBV6-5 and TRBJ2-3; 7 positions agree with TRBD1. The CDR3 extends over 14 amino acids. Germline values: CDR1 MNHEY, CDR2 SVGAGI. V lost 5 bases to trimming and J lost 3 bases; unmatched junction nucleotides: 5.

This clone appeared a single time. This chain uses TRBV21-1 with TRBJ2-7; TRBD1 is the table's D call, not checked against the DNA. TRBV21-1 is a recognized pseudogene. CDR3 length equals 16 residues. Here the CDR3 DNA reads TGTGCCAGCAGCCACTCCCCACCAGGTGTCAAGTACGAGCAGTACTTC. This encodes CASSHSPPGVKYEQYF.

The V and J genes are TRBV28 and TRBJ2-7, with D possibly matching TRBD1 (5 bases). V lost 7 bases and J 7 bases, leaving 23 bases between the germline ends. CDR3 length: 15 residues. Germline V gene lookup returns CDR1 MDHEN and CDR2 SYDVKM. The CDR3 region has the DNA TGTGCCAGCACTTTGAGACAGCTTTCCTCTCTAGAGCAGTACTTC. Its protein is CASTLRQLSSLEQYF.

CDR3 amino acids: CAISETGDGYTF. The CDR3 nucleotides read TGTGCCATCAGTGAAACCGGGGATGGCTACACCTTC. This chain joins TRBV10-3 and TRBJ1-2; D not certain. The CDR3 spans 12 residues. Trimming took 3 bases from V and 6 from J, leaving 8 bases between them. Germline CDR1 reads ENHRY; CDR2 reads SYGVKD.

The chain joins TRBV4-2 to TRBJ2-7, with 7 bases aligning to TRBD1. The CDR3 covers 14 residues. Germline lookup yields CDR1 LGHNA and CDR2 YNFKEQ. V shed 1 base and J 7 bases; nucleotides not matched to a gene: 7. The CDR3 DNA follows: TGTGCCAGCAGCCAAGGTGAAGGGGGCTATGAGCAGTACTTC. It encodes CASSQGEGGYEQYF.

The J gene is TRBJ1-6, the V gene TRBV23-1; 8 bases match TRBD1. TRBV23-1 is an ORF, with its function uncertain. V lost 3 bases to trimming and J lost 10 bases; unmatched junction nucleotides: 17. The CDR3 runs 18 residues. The DNA for the CDR3 is TGCGCCAGCAGTCATGCGGACAGGGAGGGGTCGATGGGATCACCCCTCCACTTT. It specifies CASSHADREGSMGSPLHF.

CDR3 region: CASSVGTGVLSWETEAFF. In DNA form, the CDR3 reads TGTGCCAGCAGCGTCGGGACAGGGGTTCTTTCATGGGAAACTGAAGCTTTCTTT. This sequence joins TRBV9 and TRBJ1-1; 10 bases map to TRBD1. Germline assignment: CDR1 SGDLS and CDR2 YYNGEE. This CDR3 spans 18 amino acids. Trimming removed 2 bases from V and 5 bases from J; junction bases left unmatched: 15.